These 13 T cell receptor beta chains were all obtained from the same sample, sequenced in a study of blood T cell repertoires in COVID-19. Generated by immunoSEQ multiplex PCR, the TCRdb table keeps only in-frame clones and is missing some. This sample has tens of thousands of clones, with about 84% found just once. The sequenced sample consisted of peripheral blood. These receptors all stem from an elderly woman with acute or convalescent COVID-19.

Here the CDR3 reads CASTPGPRGFSYEQYF. The CDR3 DNA follows: TGTGCCAGCACCCCTGGCCCCCGGGGGTTCTCCTACGAGCAGTACTTC. The chain is built from TRBV2 and TRBJ2-7; a weak D match, TRBD2 (6 bases). V lost 7 bases and J lost 0, with 19 bases in between. The CDR3 is 16 amino acids. The V gene's germline CDR1 is SNHLY and CDR2 FYNNEI. Variable domain in full (rest from reference TRBV2 and TRBJ2-7): EPEVTQTPSHQVTQMGQEVILRCVPISNHLYFYWYRQILGQKVEFLVSFYNNEISEKSEIFDDQFSVERPDGSNFTLKIRSTKLEDSAMYFCASTPGPRGFSYEQYFGPGTRLTVT.

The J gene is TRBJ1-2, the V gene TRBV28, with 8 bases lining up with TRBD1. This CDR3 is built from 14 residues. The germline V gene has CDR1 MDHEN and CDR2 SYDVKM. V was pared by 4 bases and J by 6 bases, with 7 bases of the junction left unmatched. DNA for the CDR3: TGTGCCAGCAGTTCACTCCAGGGGGCACATGGCTACACCTTC. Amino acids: CASSSLQGAHGYTF.

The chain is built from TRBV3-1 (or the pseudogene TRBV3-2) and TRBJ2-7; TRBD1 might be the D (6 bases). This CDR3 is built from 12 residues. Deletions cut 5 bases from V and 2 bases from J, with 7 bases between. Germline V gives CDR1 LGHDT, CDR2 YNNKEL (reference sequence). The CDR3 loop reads CASSGGPYEQYF. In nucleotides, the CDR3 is TGTGCCAGCAGCGGGGGCCCCTACGAGCAGTACTTC.

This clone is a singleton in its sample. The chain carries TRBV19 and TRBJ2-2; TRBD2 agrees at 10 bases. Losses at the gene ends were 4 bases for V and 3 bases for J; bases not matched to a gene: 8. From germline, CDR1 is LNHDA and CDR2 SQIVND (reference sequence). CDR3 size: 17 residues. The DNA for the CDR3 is TGTGCCAGTAGTAAACAGCGGGAGGGTCCTTACACCGGGGAGCTGTTTTTT. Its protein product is CASSKQREGPYTGELFF.

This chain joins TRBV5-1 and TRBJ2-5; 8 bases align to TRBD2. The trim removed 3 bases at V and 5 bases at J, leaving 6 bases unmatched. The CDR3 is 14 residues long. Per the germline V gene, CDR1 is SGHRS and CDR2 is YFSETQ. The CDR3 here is CASSSTGGPETQYF. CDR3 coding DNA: TGCGCCAGCAGCTCGACGGGGGGGCCGGAGACCCAGTACTTC.

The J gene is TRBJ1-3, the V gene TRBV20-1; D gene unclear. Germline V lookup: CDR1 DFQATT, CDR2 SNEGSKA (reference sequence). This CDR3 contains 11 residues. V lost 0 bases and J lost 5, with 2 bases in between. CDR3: CSARDRNTIYF. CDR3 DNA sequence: TGCAGTGCTAGAGACAGAAACACCATATATTTT.

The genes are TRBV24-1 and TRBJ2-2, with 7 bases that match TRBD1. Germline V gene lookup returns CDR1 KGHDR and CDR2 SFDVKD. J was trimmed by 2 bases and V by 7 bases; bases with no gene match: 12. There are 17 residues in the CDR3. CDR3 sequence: CATSMTGTTTNTGELFF. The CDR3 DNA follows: TGTGCCACCAGCATGACAGGGACGACGACCAACACCGGGGAGCTGTTTTTT.

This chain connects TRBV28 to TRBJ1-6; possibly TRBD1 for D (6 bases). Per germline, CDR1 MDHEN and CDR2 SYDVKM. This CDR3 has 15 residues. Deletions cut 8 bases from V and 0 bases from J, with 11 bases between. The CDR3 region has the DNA TGTGCCAGCCGAGACAGGAGCTCCTATAATTCACCCCTCCACTTT. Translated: CASRDRSSYNSPLHF.

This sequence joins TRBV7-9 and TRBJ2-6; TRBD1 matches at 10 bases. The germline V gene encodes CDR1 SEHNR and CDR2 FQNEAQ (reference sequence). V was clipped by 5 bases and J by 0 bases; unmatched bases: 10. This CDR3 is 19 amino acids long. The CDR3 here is CASSDGDRGQGSGANVLTF. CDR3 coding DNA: TGTGCCAGCAGCGACGGCGACAGGGGGCAGGGCTCTGGGGCCAACGTCCTGACTTTC.

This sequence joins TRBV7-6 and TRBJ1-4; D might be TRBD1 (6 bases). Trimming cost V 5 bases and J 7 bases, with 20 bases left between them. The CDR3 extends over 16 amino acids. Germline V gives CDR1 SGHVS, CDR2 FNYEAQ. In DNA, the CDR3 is TGTGCCAGCAGCCCAGGGCCTAACAGGGTCGGTGAAAAACTGTTTTTT. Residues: CASSPGPNRVGEKLFF.

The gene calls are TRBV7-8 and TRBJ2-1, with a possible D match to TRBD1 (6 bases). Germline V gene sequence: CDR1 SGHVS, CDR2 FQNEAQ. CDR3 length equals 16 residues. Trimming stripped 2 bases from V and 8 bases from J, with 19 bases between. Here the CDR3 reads CASSLRSNSKGDEQFF. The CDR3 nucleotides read TGTGCCAGCAGCTTAAGGTCTAATAGCAAGGGGGATGAGCAGTTCTTC.

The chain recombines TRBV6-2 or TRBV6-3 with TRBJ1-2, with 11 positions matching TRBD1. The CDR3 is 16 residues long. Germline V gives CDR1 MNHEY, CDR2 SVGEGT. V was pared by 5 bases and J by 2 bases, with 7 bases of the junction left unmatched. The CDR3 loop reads CASSTTWTGGNYGYTF. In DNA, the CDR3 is TGTGCCAGCAGTACTACTTGGACAGGGGGCAACTATGGCTACACCTTC.

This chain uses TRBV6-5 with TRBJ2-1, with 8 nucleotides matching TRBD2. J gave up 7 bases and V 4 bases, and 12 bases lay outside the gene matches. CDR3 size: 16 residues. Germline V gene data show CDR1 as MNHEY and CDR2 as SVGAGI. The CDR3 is CASSLPGGPFGNEQFF. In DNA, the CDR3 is TGTGCCAGCAGTTTACCGGGAGGGCCTTTTGGGAATGAGCAGTTCTTC.